This T cell receptor (beta chain) was identified during a study of blood T cell repertoires in COVID-19. Study in general: Samples of COVID-19 (acute and convalescent) were obtained from the United States, Italy and Spain. PBMCs, B-cell-depleted T cells, or T cells provided the cDNA or gDNA that made up the material.

For this clone: One junction end disagrees with the germline gene, perhaps due to a read error.

As handled by the study authors: Reference gene primer amplification gave estimated nucleated cell counts. Clones were read by immunoSEQ multiplex PCR, and TCRdb kept only the in-frame ones, dropping some. The DNA was the basis for D and trimming; V, J and clone size are from that table. The data hold about 100,000 clones, with approximately 88% observed a single time. The specimen was peripheral blood. The TCR was taken from a human donor in a cohort sampled during active COVID-19.

CDR3 protein: CATSRDPGLAGTAAHF. CDR3 in DNA: TGTGCCACCAGCAGAGATCCGGGACTAGCGGGGACTGCGGCGCACTTC. This chain links TRBV15 with TRBJ2-7; 13 bases are a match to TRBD2. The CDR3 covers 16 residues. Germline CDR1 reads LNHNV; CDR2 reads YYDKDF (reference sequence).